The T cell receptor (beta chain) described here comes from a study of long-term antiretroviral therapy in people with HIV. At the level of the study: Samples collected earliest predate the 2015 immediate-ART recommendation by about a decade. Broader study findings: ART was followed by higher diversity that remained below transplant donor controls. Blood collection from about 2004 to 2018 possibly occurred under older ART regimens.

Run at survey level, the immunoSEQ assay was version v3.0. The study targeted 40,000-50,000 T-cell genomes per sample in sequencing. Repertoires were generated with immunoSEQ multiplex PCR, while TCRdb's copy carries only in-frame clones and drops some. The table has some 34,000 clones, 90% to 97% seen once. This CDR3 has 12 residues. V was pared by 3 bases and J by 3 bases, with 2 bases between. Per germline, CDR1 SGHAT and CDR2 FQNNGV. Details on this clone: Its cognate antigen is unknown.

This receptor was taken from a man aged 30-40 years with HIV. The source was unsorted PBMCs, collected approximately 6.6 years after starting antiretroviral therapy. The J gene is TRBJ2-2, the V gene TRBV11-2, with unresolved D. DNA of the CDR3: TGTGCCAGCAGCTTGGACACCGGGGAGCTGTTTTTT. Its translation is CASSLDTGELFF.